These 30 T cell receptor beta chains originate from one sample sequenced in a study of T cell repertoires in cytomegalovirus infection. No antigen has been assigned to these receptors. TCRdb re-derived calls from the reads in MiXCR, one entry per CDR3 protein. The sample lists some 500,000 distinct CDR3 sequences, around two fifths occurring once. This specimen was cultured PBMCs, taken from culture after CMV antigen stimulation. All receptors come from a human donor in good health (CMV status not recorded). Some clones in this sample may be carry-over from other donors' samples.

This sequence joins TRBV19 and TRBJ1-5; D gene ambiguous. Looked up from germline, CDR1 is LNHDA and CDR2 is SQIVND (reference sequence). The CDR3 sequence is 14 residues long. Trimming shortened V by 5 bases and J by 10 bases, and 18 bases separated the two germline ends. The CDR3 spells CASSLPPQVVPQHF. The CDR3 DNA sequence: TGTGCCAGTAGTCTACCCCCGCAAGTGGTACCCCAGCATTTT.

This clonotype was found a few times. The chain couples TRBV7-2 to TRBJ2-1, with 15 bases lining up with TRBD2. The ends lost 4 bases at V and 2 bases at J; junction bases unmatched: 6. Germline values: CDR1 SGHTA, CDR2 FQGNSA. The CDR3 length is 18 residues. CDR3 sequence (DNA): TGTGCCAGCAGCTCTGGACTAGCGGGAGGGTGGACCTACAATGAGCAGTTCTTC. This gives the protein CASSSGLAGGWTYNEQFF.

This clonotype was detected a few times. The gene calls are TRBV4-1 and TRBJ2-1; 9 bases line up with TRBD2. This CDR3 is built from 17 residues. CDR1 is MGHRA, CDR2 YSYEKL, per germline. V lost 1 base, J lost 8 bases, and 12 bases stayed unmatched. The CDR3 sequence: CASSQAPGTSTLYEQFF. The CDR3 bases are TGCGCCAGCAGCCAAGCTCCTGGGACTAGCACTTTGTATGAGCAGTTCTTC.

The chain joins TRBV20-1 to TRBJ1-4; TRBD1 aligns across 7 bases. Trimming cost V 8 bases and J 3 bases; bases outside gene matches: 6. The CDR3 contains 13 residues. Germline V CDR1 and CDR2: DFQATT, SNEGSKA (reference sequence). The CDR3: CSTSGTANEKLFF. CDR3 DNA: TGCAGTACGTCCGGGACAGCTAATGAAAAACTGTTTTTT.

The chain employs TRBV11-2 and TRBJ2-7; D unresolved. V was shortened by 3 bases and J by 2 bases, with 14 bases between the two germline ends. The V gene's germline CDR1 is SGHAT and CDR2 FQNNGV. This CDR3 is 15 amino acids long. The CDR3 DNA reads as TGTGCCAGCAGCTTCCAGGCAGGCGCTCCCTACGAGCAGTACTTC. Translation: CASSFQAGAPYEQYF.

This clonotype was seen only a few times. The chain uses TRBV7-2 and TRBJ1-1; tentative D call: TRBD1 (5 bases). The CDR3 covers 15 residues. Germline CDR1 and CDR2: SGHTA and FQGNSA. Trimming removed 6 bases from V and 2 bases from J, with 16 bases in between. The CDR3 sequence: CASSFSPGPNTEAFF. Here the CDR3 DNA reads TGTGCCAGCAGTTTCTCACCGGGACCCAACACTGAAGCTTTCTTT.

The chain joins TRBV7-8 to TRBJ2-7; D is tentatively TRBD1 or TRBD2 (5 bases each). Per germline, CDR1 SGHVS and CDR2 FQNEAQ. The V end lost 6 bases, the J end lost 6 bases, and 18 bases lay between the germline ends. This CDR3 is built from 14 residues. The CDR3, as DNA: TGTGCCAGCAGGCCTCCGGGGCCGGGCCCCGAGCAGTACTTC. It codes for CASRPPGPGPEQYF.

V and J are TRBV7-6 and TRBJ1-4; D ambiguous. The CDR3 is 13 amino acids. Trimming cost V 3 bases and J 5 bases, with 7 bases left between them. Germline V lookup: CDR1 SGHVS, CDR2 FNYEAQ. CDR3 sequence (DNA): TGTGCCAGCAGCTTTCGTCGGAATGAAAAACTGTTTTTT. This translates into CASSFRRNEKLFF.

In this sample, this clonotype turned up a few times. The CDR3: CASMSQGRGELFF. The CDR3 nucleotides are TGTGCCAGTATGTCACAGGGAAGGGGAGAACTGTTTTTT. The chain uses TRBV19 and TRBJ1-4; possible D gene TRBD1, 6 bases. From germline, CDR1 is LNHDA and CDR2 SQIVND (reference sequence). V was clipped by 7 bases and J by 12 bases, with 18 bases between them. There are 13 residues in the CDR3.

This sequence joins TRBV19 and TRBJ1-1; D uncertain. This CDR3 comprises 15 residues. Looked up from germline, CDR1 is LNHDA and CDR2 is SQIVND (reference sequence). Between the trimmed V and J ends, which lost 6 bases and 3 bases, there was a span of 17 bases. The CDR3: CASSRGAPRDTEAFF. The DNA for the CDR3 is TGTGCCAGTAGCCGGGGAGCACCGAGGGACACTGAAGCTTTCTTT.

The table lists this clonotype with a few counts. The chain links TRBV7-6 to TRBJ1-2; D is unresolved. V was pared by 5 bases and J by 2 bases, with 12 bases between. Germline-derived CDR1 and CDR2 are SGHVS and FNYEAQ. The CDR3 extends over 14 amino acids. In DNA form, the CDR3 reads TGTGCCAGCAGCCTAACCGGGATAAACTATGGCTACACCTTC. Translating it yields CASSLTGINYGYTF. Full variable domain (missing parts from reference TRBV7-6 and TRBJ1-2): GAGVSQSPRYKVTKRGQDVALRCDPISGHVSLYWYRQALGQGPEFLTYFNYEAQQDKSGLPNDRFSAERPEGSISTLTIQRTEQRDSAMYRCASSLTGINYGYTFGSGTRLTVV.

The chain combines TRBV2 with TRBJ1-3; 10 positions match TRBD1. Germline V gene lookup returns CDR1 SNHLY and CDR2 FYNNEI. The ends lost 7 bases at V and 3 bases at J; junction bases unmatched: 6. This CDR3 spans 15 amino acids. In DNA form, the CDR3 reads TGTGCCAGCATGGGCGACAGGGGGCTTGGAAACACCATATATTTT. This gives the protein CASMGDRGLGNTIYF.

J is TRBJ2-2 and V is TRBV7-8; 11 bases are shared with TRBD2. The V and J ends lost 5 bases and 7 bases, in that order; junction bases with no gene match: 9. Germline V gene data show CDR1 as SGHVS and CDR2 as FQNEAQ. The CDR3 is made up of 16 amino acids. CDR3 amino acids: CASSQLGTSGRGELFF. Here the CDR3 DNA reads TGTGCCAGCAGCCAACTAGGGACTAGCGGCCGCGGGGAGCTGTTTTTT. The variable domain in full, completed from reference TRBV7-8 and TRBJ2-2, reads GAGVSQSPRYKVAKRGQDVALRCDPISGHVSLFWYQQALGQGPEFLTYFQNEAQLDKSGLPSDRFFAERPEGSVSTLKIQRTQQEDSAVYLCASSQLGTSGRGELFFGEGSRLTVL.

The V and J genes are TRBV20-1 and TRBJ2-3, with D perhaps TRBD1 or TRBD2 (5 bases each). V lost 5 bases to trimming and J lost 5 bases, with 23 bases between them. The length of the CDR3 is 16 residues. Germline V gives CDR1 DFQATT, CDR2 SNEGSKA (reference sequence). The CDR3 sequence: CSARSPGRPGVDTQYF. Written as DNA, the CDR3 is TGCAGTGCTCGTTCGCCGGGACGCCCGGGCGTAGATACGCAGTATTTT.

The V call is TRBV4-1, the J call TRBJ2-3; 8 bases align to TRBD2. Germline assignment: CDR1 MGHRA and CDR2 YSYEKL. The CDR3 extends over 17 amino acids. After removal of 4 bases from V and 5 bases from J, the junction contained 14 bases not matched to a gene. The CDR3 DNA follows: TGCGCCAGCAGCCTCTGGGGGGCGGGAGGTGAGGGAGATACGCAGTATTTT. Its protein product is CASSLWGAGGEGDTQYF.

This clonotype showed up just a few times. The chain recombines TRBV4-1 with TRBJ2-5, with a tentative D call TRBD2 (5 bases). Germline V CDR1 and CDR2: MGHRA, YSYEKL. The length of the CDR3 is 14 residues. Deletions cut 1 base from V and 0 bases from J, with 6 bases between. CDR3 DNA sequence: TGCGCCAGCAGCCAAGGGAGGAACCAAGAGACCCAGTACTTC. It specifies CASSQGRNQETQYF.

This clonotype was picked up a small number of times. The CDR3: CASRAPIGSSPLHF. The CDR3 DNA is TGTGCCAGCAGGGCCCCAATTGGCAGTTCACCCCTCCACTTT. The chain has TRBV25-1 and TRBJ1-6, with D unclear. CDR1 MGHDK and CDR2 SYGVNS come from the germline V gene. There are 14 residues in the CDR3. V lost 6 bases and J lost 9, with 15 bases in between.

The chain is built from TRBV10-1 and TRBJ1-3; D is possibly TRBD1 (6 bases). This CDR3 comprises 13 residues. V lost 6 bases to trimming and J lost 4 bases, with 10 bases between them. Germline values: CDR1 WNHNN, CDR2 SYGVQD (reference sequence). The CDR3 sequence: CASSRTDGNTIYF. The CDR3 DNA reads TGCGCCAGCAGCCGGACAGACGGAAACACCATATATTTT.

This sequence joins TRBV6-2 or TRBV6-3 and TRBJ1-5, with 9 positions matching TRBD1. The CDR3 covers 17 residues. Germline V lookup: CDR1 MNHEY, CDR2 SVGEGT. The junction had 9 bases not matched to a gene; V was cut back by 2 bases and J by 4 bases. CDR3 DNA: TGTGCCAGCAGTTACGGAGAGGGGACAGGGAGGAATCAGCCCCAGCATTTT. This gives the protein CASSYGEGTGRNQPQHF.

The V gene is TRBV6-1, the J gene TRBJ1-6; D is undetermined. The V and J ends lost 0 bases and 6 bases respectively, with 9 bases between them. The CDR3 totals 15 residues. Germline-derived CDR1 and CDR2 are MNHNS and SASEGT. The CDR3 loop reads CASSEAKGFNSPLHF. CDR3 bases: TGTGCCAGCAGTGAAGCGAAGGGATTTAATTCACCCCTCCACTTT.

V gene TRBV6-5 combines with J gene TRBJ1-4, with TRBD1 identical over 7 bases. CDR1 is MNHEY and CDR2 is SVGAGI in the germline V gene. V trimming: 6 bases; J trimming: 7 bases; junction bases outside the gene matches: 8. There are 14 residues in the CDR3. DNA of the CDR3: TGTGCCAGCAGGGTCAGGGGGGGCGGTGAAAAACTGTTTTTT. Amino acid sequence: CASRVRGGGEKLFF.

The chain couples TRBV4-3 to TRBJ1-4; D unresolved. V was clipped by 0 bases and J by 8 bases, with 13 bases between them. This CDR3 has 15 amino acids. Germline-derived CDR1 and CDR2 are LGHNA and YSLEER. CDR3 nucleotides: TGCGCCAGCAGCCAAGATCTTGGACCCCCCGAAAAACTGTTTTTT. Translation: CASSQDLGPPEKLFF.

This chain connects TRBV29-1 to TRBJ2-4, with 10 bases identical to TRBD1. This CDR3 comprises 18 residues. V was pared by 6 bases and J by 2 bases, with 16 bases of the junction left unmatched. The V gene's germline CDR1 is SQVTM and CDR2 ANQGSEA. The CDR3 DNA reads as TGCAGCGTCGAACTAATGGGGACAGGGGACGGGACCAAAAACATTCAGTACTTC. Its protein is CSVELMGTGDGTKNIQYF.

This clonotype was counted between two and nine times. The chain employs TRBV12-3 or TRBV12-4 and TRBJ1-4, with D perhaps TRBD1 (5 bases). The length of the CDR3 is 15 residues. The V gene lost 5 bases and the J gene lost 8 bases, with 18 bases spanning the gap. CDR3: CASSLMQGGEEKLFF. For the CDR3, the DNA is TGTGCCAGCAGTCTAATGCAGGGAGGAGAAGAAAAACTGTTTTTT.

The chain combines TRBV4-3 with TRBJ2-1; 11 bases align to TRBD2. This CDR3 contains 17 residues. Trimming took 0 bases from V and 5 from J; bases not matched to a gene: 6. CDR1 is LGHNA, CDR2 YSLEER, per germline. The CDR3 DNA is TGCGCCAGCAGCCAAGATCGAACTAGCGGGGGACACAATGAGCAGTTCTTC. Residues: CASSQDRTSGGHNEQFF.

This clonotype was observed a few times. The rearrangement links TRBV7-9 to TRBJ1-4, with TRBD1 identical over 7 bases. Trimming removed 5 bases from V and 11 bases from J; junction bases left unmatched: 5. This CDR3 is 12 amino acids long. Germline V CDR1 and CDR2: SEHNR, FQNEAQ (reference sequence). The chain's CDR3 is CASSQGVGKLFF. CDR3 bases: TGTGCCAGCAGCCAGGGGGTCGGGAAACTGTTTTTT.

The rearrangement links TRBV12-3 or TRBV12-4 to TRBJ2-5, with 9 bases aligning to TRBD2. The ends lost 2 bases at V and 4 bases at J; junction bases unmatched: 5. The CDR3 runs to 15 residues. CDR3 DNA sequence: TGTGCCAGCAGTTTATATTGGCGGGGGGGAGAGACCCAGTACTTC. It encodes CASSLYWRGGETQYF.

V usage is TRBV7-2 and J usage is TRBJ2-3, with D maybe TRBD2 (6 bases). Per germline, CDR1 SGHTA and CDR2 FQGNSA. The CDR3 consists of 15 residues. Trimming shortened V by 8 bases and J by 4 bases, and 19 bases separated the two germline ends. DNA for the CDR3: TGTGCCAGCGCCTCCAACATGGGGGGTCCAGATACGCAGTATTTT. Translating it yields CASASNMGGPDTQYF.

This chain joins TRBV12-5 and TRBJ2-1, with 11 bases fitting TRBD2. The CDR3 covers 16 residues. The germline V gene has CDR1 LGHNT and CDR2 FRNRAP. Trimming at V came to 0 bases and at J to 9 bases, leaving 7 bases not matched to a gene. The CDR3 sequence is CASGLVLSGRATEQFF. The CDR3 DNA sequence: TGTGCTAGTGGTTTGGTACTTAGCGGGAGGGCCACTGAGCAGTTCTTC.

This sequence joins TRBV7-6 and TRBJ2-7, with D maybe TRBD1 (6 bases). Germline-derived CDR1 and CDR2 are SGHVS and FNYEAQ. This CDR3 spans 14 amino acids. The germline V and J ends were trimmed by 3 bases and 1 base, with 10 bases remaining between them. Here the CDR3 DNA reads TGTGCCAGCAGCTTCAACCAGGGGTCCTACGAGCAGTACTTC. Protein product: CASSFNQGSYEQYF.